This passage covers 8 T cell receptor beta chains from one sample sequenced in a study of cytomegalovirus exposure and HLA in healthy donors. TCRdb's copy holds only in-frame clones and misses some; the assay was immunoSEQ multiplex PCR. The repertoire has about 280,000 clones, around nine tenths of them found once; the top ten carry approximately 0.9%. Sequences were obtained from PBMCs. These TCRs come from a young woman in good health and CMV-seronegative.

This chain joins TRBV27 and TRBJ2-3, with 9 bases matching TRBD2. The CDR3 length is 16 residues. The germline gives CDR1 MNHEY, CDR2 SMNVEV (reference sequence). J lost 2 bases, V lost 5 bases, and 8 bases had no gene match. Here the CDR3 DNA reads TGTGCCAGCAGTATTGGGACTAGCTCGTACACAGATACGCAGTATTTT. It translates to CASSIGTSSYTDTQYF.

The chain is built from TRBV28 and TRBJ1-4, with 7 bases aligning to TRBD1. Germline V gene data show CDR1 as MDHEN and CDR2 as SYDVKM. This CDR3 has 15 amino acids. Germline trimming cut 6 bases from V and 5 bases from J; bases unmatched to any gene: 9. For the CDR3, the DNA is TGTGCCAGCAGGAGGCGGGACAGCACGAATGAAAAACTGTTTTTT. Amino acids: CASRRRDSTNEKLFF. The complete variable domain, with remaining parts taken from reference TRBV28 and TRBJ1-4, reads DVKVTQSSRYLVKRTGEKVFLECVQDMDHENMFWYRQDPGLGLRLIYFSYDVKMKEKGDIPEGYSVSREKKERFSLILESASTNQTSMYLCASRRRDSTNEKLFFGSGTQLSVL.

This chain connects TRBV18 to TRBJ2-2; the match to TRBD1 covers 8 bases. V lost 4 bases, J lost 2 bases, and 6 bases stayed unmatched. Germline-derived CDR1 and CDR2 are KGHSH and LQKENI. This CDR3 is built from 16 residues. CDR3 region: CASSLRTGINTGELFF. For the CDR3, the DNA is TGTGCCAGCTCACTCCGGACAGGGATAAACACCGGGGAGCTGTTTTTT.

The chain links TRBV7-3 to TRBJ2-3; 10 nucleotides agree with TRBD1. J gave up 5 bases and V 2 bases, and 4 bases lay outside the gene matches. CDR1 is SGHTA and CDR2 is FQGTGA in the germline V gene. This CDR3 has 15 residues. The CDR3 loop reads CASSLEDRGLDTQYF. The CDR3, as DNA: TGTGCCAGCAGCTTAGAGGACAGGGGGTTAGATACGCAGTATTTT.

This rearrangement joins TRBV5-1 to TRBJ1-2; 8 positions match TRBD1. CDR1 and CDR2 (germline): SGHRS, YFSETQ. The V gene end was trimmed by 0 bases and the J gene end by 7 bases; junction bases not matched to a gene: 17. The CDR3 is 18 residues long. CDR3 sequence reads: CASSLAGVGRGLDRGYTF. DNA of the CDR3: TGCGCCAGCAGCTTGGCCGGTGTGGGCAGGGGGCTAGATCGTGGCTACACCTTC. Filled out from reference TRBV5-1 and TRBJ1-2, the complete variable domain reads KAGVTQTPRYLIKTRGQQVTLSCSPISGHRSVSWYQQTPGQGLQFLFEYFSETQRNKGNFPGRFSGRQFSNSRSEMNVSTLELGDSALYLCASSLAGVGRGLDRGYTFGSGTRLTVV.

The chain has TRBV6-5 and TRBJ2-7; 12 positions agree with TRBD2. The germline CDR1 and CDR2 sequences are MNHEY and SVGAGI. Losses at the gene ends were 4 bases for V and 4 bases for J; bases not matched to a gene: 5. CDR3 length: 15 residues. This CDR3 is CASSWTSGNAYEQYF. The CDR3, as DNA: TGTGCCAGCAGTTGGACTAGCGGGAATGCTTACGAGCAGTACTTC.

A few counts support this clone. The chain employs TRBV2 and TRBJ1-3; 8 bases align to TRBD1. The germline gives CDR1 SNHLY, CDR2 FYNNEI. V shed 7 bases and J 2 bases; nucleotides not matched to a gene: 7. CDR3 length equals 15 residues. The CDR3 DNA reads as TGTGCCAGCAACGTGGACAGGGTCACTGGAAACACCATATATTTT. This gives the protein CASNVDRVTGNTIYF.

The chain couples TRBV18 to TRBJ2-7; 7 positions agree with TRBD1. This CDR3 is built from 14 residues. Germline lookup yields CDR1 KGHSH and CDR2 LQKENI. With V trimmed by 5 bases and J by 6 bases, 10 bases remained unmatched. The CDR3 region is CASSTSTGSGEQYF. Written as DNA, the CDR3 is TGTGCCAGCTCAACCTCGACAGGGAGCGGCGAGCAGTACTTC.